This T cell receptor beta chain was sequenced in a study of shared clonotypes between healthy human individuals. V lost 5 bases, J lost 8 bases, and 24 bases lay in between. From germline, CDR1 is SQVTM and CDR2 ANQGSEA. The CDR3 covers 16 residues. Deep-level settings were used for running the assay. Sequencing was performed with immunoSEQ multiplex PCR; in TCRdb, only in-frame clones are kept and a portion is missing. The data contain about 2 million clones, roughly 95% of them seen just once; the ten biggest clones take up 0.85% to 1.3%. Positively selected for CCR7, the CD45RO-negative cells used as naive CD8 cells excluded terminally differentiated effector memory CD45RA+ cells. Study-wide findings and caveats: In this cohort, only blood was sampled, and tissue repertoires likely differ.

Remarks on this clone: Its antigen is unknown.

Sequencing was done on a sample of naive CD8+ T cells sorted from blood. The receptor was derived from a man between 18 and 35 years old in good health. The rearrangement joins TRBV29-1 to TRBJ1-4; D is possibly TRBD1 (6 bases). CDR3 region: CSVIGQRNELVEKLFF. Written as DNA, the CDR3 is TGCAGCGTTATCGGACAGCGAAATGAGTTAGTGGAAAAACTGTTTTTT.